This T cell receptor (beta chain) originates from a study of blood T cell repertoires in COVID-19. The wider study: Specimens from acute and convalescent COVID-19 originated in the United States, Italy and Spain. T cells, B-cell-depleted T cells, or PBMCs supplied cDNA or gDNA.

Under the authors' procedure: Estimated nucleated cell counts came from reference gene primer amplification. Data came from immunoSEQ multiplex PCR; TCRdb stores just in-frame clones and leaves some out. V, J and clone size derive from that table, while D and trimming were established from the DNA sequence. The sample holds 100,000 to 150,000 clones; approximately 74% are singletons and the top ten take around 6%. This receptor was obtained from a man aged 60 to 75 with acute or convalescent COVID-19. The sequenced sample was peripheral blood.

The CDR3 reads CASHKQGVGEKLFF. DNA of the CDR3: TGTGCCAGCCACAAGCAGGGGGTAGGGGAAAAACTGTTTTTT. The chain couples TRBV27 to TRBJ1-4; 7 positions match TRBD1. CDR1 MNHEY and CDR2 SMNVEV come from the germline V gene (reference sequence). Trimming removed 8 bases from V and 8 bases from J; junction bases left unmatched: 11. This CDR3 is built from 14 residues.